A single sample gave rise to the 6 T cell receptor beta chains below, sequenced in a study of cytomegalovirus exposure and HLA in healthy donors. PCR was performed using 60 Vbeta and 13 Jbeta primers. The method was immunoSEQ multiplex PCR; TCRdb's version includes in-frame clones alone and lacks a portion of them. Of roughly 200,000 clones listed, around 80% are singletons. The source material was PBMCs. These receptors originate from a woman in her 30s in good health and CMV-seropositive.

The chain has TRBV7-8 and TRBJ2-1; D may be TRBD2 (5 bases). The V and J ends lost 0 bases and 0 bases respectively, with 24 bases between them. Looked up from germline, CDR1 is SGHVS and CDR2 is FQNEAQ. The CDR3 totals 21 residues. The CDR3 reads CASSLARLKMVGLSSYNEQFF. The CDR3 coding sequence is TGTGCCAGCAGCTTAGCTCGCTTGAAGATGGTAGGACTGAGCTCCTACAATGAGCAGTTCTTC. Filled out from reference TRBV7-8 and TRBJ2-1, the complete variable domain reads GAGVSQSPRYKVAKRGQDVALRCDPISGHVSLFWYQQALGQGPEFLTYFQNEAQLDKSGLPSDRFFAERPEGSVSTLKIQRTQQEDSAVYLCASSLARLKMVGLSSYNEQFFGPGTRLTVL.

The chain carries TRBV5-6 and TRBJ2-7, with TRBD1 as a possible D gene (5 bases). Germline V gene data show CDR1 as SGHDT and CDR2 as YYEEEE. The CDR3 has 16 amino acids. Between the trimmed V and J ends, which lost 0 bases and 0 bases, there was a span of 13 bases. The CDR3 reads CASSLVGRELSYEQYF. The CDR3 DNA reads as TGTGCCAGCAGCTTGGTCGGCAGGGAACTCTCCTACGAGCAGTACTTC.

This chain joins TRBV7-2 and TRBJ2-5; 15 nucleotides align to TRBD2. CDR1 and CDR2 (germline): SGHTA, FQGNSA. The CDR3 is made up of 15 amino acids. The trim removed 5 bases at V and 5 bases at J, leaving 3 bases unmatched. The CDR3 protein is CASSRTSGGAETQYF. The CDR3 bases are TGTGCCAGCAGCCGGACTAGCGGGGGGGCGGAGACCCAGTACTTC.

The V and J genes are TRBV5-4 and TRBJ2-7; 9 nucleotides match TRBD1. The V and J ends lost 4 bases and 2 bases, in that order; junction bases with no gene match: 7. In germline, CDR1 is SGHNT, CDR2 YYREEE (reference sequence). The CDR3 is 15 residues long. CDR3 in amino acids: CASSLGQGRAYEQYF. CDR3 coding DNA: TGTGCCAGCAGCCTCGGACAGGGGAGGGCCTACGAGCAGTACTTC.

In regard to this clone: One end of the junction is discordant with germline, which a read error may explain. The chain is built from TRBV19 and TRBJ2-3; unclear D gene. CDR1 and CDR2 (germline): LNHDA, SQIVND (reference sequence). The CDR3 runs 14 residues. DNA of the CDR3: TGTGCCAGTAGTGTAGACCCTAGCACAGATACGCAGTATTTT. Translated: CASSVDPSTDTQYF.

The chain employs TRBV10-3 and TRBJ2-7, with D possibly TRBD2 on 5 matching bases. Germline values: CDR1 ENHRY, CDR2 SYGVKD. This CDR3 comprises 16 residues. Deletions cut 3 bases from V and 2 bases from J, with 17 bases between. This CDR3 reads CAISDQAVSSTYEQYF. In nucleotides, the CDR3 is TGTGCCATCAGTGACCAAGCGGTCAGTAGTACCTACGAGCAGTACTTC.